Here is one TCR beta chain with its context. This sample is drawn from a study of blood T cell repertoires in COVID-19. Study in general: Donors in the United States, Italy and Spain gave samples during acute or convalescent COVID-19. From T cells, B-cell-depleted T cells, or PBMCs came the material, which was cDNA or gDNA.

This CDR3 is built from 14 residues. CDR1 is SGHKS, CDR2 YYEKEE, per germline (reference sequence). V lost 0 bases and J lost 4, with 10 bases in between. Per the original data handling: The authors estimated nucleated cell counts from reference gene primer amplification. Data came from immunoSEQ multiplex PCR; TCRdb stores just in-frame clones and leaves some out. D and trimming were read from the DNA, whereas the V and J calls and clone size are those reported in that table. Among around 99,000 clones listed, around four fifths were seen once. The receptor comes from a man in his 70s with acute or convalescent COVID-19. The sequencing sample was made of peripheral blood. V usage is TRBV5-5 and J usage is TRBJ1-1, with TRBD1 as a possible D gene (5 bases). CDR3 region: CASSLDGGSTEAFF. The CDR3 coding sequence is TGTGCCAGCAGCTTGGACGGGGGAAGCACTGAAGCTTTCTTT.